This T cell receptor (beta chain) was profiled in a study of a mutant IDH1 vaccine in newly diagnosed glioma. The wider study: Patients were started on vaccination 4-6 weeks after radiotherapy alone, or with temozolomide cycles. Patients under treatment included approximately 62% males and 37.5% females and had a mean age of around 37 years. The study, taken as a whole, reports: The study observed vaccine-induced immune responses in 90% to 95% of patients.

Here immunoSEQ multiplex PCR was the method, and the copy in TCRdb shows in-frame clones only, minus some. There are approximately 37,000 clones in the sample; less than 85% occur only once, and around 19% lies in the top ten. As to time point: week 47, end of study. The vaccine gave 300 ug of a 20-mer mutant IDH1 peptide subcutaneously per dose. V was cut by 7 bases and J by 4 bases, with 18 bases left in between. The germline gives CDR1 SGHTS, CDR2 YDEGEE. The CDR3 has 14 residues. About this clone itself: Antigen specificity is unknown.

The clonotype comes from a young man with glioma. Some clones in this sample may be carry-over from other donors' samples. The rearrangement uses TRBV5-8 and TRBJ2-7; D gene uncertain. The sample was PBMCs, taken from a glioma patient whose treatment included an IDH1 peptide vaccine. CDR3 region: CASGLGFPPYEQYF. The CDR3 DNA reads as TGTGCCAGCGGCCTCGGATTCCCTCCTTACGAGCAGTACTTC. Drawing the rest from reference TRBV5-8 and TRBJ2-7, the complete variable domain is EAGVTQSPTHLIKTRGQQATLRCSPISGHTSVYWYQQALGLGLQFLLWYDEGEERNRGNFPPRFSGRQFPNYSSELNVNALELEDSALYLCASGLGFPPYEQYFGPGTRLTVT.